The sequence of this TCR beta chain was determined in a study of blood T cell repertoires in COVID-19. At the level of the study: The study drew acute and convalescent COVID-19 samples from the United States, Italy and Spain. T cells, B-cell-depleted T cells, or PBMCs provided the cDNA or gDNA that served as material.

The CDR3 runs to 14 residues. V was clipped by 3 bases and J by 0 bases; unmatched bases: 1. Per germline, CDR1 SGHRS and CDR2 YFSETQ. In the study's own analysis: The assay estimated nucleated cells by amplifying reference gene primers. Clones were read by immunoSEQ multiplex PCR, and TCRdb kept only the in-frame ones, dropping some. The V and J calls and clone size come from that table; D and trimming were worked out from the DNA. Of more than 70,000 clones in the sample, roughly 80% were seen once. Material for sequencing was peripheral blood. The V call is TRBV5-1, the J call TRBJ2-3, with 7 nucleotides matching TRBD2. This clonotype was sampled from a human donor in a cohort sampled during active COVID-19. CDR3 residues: CASSSRGSTDTQYF. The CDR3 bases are TGCGCCAGCAGCTCGCGGGGGAGCACAGATACGCAGTATTTT.